This record concerns one TCR beta chain sequence. The antigen is undetermined. The sample belongs to a study of T cell responses to AZD1222 COVID-19 vaccine. Study findings and constraints: Seropositivity was recorded at baseline in only six AZD1222 recipients. A reported finding is that nearly half of spike-specific TCRs target unmutated variant regions.

Data came from immunoSEQ multiplex PCR; TCRdb stores just in-frame clones and leaves some out. This table holds some 120,000 clones, about 92% found once. V was pared by 3 bases and J by 0 bases, with 2 bases of the junction left unmatched. Germline V CDR1 and CDR2: SGHNT, YENEEA. The CDR3 has 15 residues. The rearrangement joins TRBV11-3 to TRBJ2-1, with 7 bases fitting TRBD2. The clonotype was recovered from an adult in good health. The sample in question was peripheral blood, obtained on day 0 of MenACWY control vaccination. The CDR3 spells CASSLTSSSYNEQFF. The CDR3 DNA follows: TGTGCCAGCAGCTTGACTAGCAGCTCCTACAATGAGCAGTTCTTC.